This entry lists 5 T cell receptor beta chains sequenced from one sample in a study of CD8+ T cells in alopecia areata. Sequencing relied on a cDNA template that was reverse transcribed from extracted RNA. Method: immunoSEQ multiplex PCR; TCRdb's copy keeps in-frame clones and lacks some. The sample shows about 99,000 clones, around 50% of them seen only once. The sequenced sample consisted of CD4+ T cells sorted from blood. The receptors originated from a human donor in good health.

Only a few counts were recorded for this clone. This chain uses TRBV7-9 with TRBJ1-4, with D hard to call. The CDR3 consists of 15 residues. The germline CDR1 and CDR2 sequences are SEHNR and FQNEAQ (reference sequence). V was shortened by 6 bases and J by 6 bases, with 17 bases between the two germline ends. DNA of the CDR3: TGTGCCAGCAGGAGAATGGGTTCGTTAGATGAAAAACTGTTTTTT. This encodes CASRRMGSLDEKLFF.

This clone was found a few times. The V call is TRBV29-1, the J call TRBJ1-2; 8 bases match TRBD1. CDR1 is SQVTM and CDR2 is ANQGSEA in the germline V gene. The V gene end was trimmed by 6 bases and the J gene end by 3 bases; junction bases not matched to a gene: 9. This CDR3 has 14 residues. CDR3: CSVGDPGGDYGYTF. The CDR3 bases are TGCAGCGTGGGAGACCCAGGGGGCGACTATGGCTACACCTTC.

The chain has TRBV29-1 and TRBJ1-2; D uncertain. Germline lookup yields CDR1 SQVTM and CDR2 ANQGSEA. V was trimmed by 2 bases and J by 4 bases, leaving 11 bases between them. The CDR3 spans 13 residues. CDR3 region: CSVETAVGYGYTF. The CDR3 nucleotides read TGCAGCGTTGAAACAGCCGTAGGCTATGGCTACACCTTC.

The CDR3 nucleotides are TGTGCCAGCAGCTTCGGTACGAAGCGGGGCTTCCAAGAGACCCAGTACTTC. This sequence encodes CASSFGTKRGFQETQYF. The chain combines TRBV7-6 with TRBJ2-5, with TRBD2 matching 7 bases. Germline V CDR1 and CDR2: SGHVS, FNYEAQ. Trimming removed 3 bases from V and 1 base from J; junction bases left unmatched: 11. The CDR3 extends over 17 amino acids.

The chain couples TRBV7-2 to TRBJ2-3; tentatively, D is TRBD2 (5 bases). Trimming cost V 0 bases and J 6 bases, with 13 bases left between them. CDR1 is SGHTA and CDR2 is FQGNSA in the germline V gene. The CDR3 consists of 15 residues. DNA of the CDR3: TGTGCCAGCAGCTTAGCGGGAGCTAGGGCGGATACGCAGTATTTT. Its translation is CASSLAGARADTQYF.